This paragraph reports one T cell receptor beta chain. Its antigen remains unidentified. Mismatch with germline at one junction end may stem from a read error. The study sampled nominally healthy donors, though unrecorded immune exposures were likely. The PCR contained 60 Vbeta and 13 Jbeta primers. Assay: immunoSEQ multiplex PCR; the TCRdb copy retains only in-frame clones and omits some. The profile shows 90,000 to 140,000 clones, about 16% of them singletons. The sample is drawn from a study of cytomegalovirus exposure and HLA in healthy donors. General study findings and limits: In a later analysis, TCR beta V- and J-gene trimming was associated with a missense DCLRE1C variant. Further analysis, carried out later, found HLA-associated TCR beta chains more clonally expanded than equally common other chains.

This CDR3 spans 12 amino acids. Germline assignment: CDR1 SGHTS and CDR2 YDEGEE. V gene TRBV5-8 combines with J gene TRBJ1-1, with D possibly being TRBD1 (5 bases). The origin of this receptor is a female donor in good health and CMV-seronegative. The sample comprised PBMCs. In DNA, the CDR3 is TGTGCCAGCAGCTTGGGGGGCCTTCTAAGGCTCTTT. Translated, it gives CASSLGGLLRLF.